This T cell receptor beta chain originates from a study of blood T cell repertoires in COVID-19. About the research overall: Acute-phase and convalescent COVID-19 samples originated in the United States, Italy and Spain.

Authors' data handling: The assay estimated nucleated cells by amplifying reference gene primers. Sequenced by immunoSEQ multiplex PCR; TCRdb stores in-frame clones only, minus some. V, J and clone size are those of that table, while D and trimming were read from the DNA. The repertoire holds 85,000 to 100,000 clones, with 85% as singletons. V was shortened by 3 bases and J by 7 bases, with 15 bases between the two germline ends. The V gene's germline CDR1 is SGHVS and CDR2 FQNEAQ. The CDR3 totals 14 residues. The TCR was taken from a man aged 60 to 75 with acute or convalescent COVID-19. The chain has TRBV7-8 and TRBJ1-2; possibly TRBD1 for D (6 bases). Sequenced material: peripheral blood. Here the CDR3 reads CASSLGTPRGGYTF. The CDR3 DNA reads as TGTGCCAGCAGCTTGGGGACACCCAGGGGTGGCTACACCTTC. Full variable domain (outside the CDR3, taken from reference TRBV7-8 and TRBJ1-2): GAGVSQSPRYKVAKRGQDVALRCDPISGHVSLFWYQQALGQGPEFLTYFQNEAQLDKSGLPSDRFFAERPEGSVSTLKIQRTQQEDSAVYLCASSLGTPRGGYTFGSGTRLTVV.